This T cell receptor (beta chain) was documented in a study of T cells in Graves' hyperthyroidism and ophthalmopathy. In its sample, this clonotype was seen many times. Thyroid ultrasound and orbital computed tomography, with clinical symptoms and serum thyroxine and TRAb, informed diagnoses. TCR beta CDR3 region amplification was performed from RNA transcripts. The TCR CDR3 first-round RT-PCR relied on the HTBI primer set. TCRdb reanalysed the multiplex PCR reads using MiXCR and keeps one entry per CDR3 protein. This sample has fewer than 250,000 distinct CDR3 sequences, with roughly 15% found just once. The receptor comes from a woman aged 18-30 years with Graves' ophthalmopathy. Specimen: blood.

The CDR3 coding sequence is TGTGCCAGCAGCTTAGGGGCTTTGAACACTGAAGCTTTCTTT. Its protein is CASSLGALNTEAFF. The rearrangement uses TRBV5-6 and TRBJ1-1; TRBD1 might be the D (5 bases). V was cut by 2 bases and J by 0 bases, with 8 bases left in between. The CDR3 has 14 amino acids. Germline CDR1 reads SGHDT; CDR2 reads YYEEEE.